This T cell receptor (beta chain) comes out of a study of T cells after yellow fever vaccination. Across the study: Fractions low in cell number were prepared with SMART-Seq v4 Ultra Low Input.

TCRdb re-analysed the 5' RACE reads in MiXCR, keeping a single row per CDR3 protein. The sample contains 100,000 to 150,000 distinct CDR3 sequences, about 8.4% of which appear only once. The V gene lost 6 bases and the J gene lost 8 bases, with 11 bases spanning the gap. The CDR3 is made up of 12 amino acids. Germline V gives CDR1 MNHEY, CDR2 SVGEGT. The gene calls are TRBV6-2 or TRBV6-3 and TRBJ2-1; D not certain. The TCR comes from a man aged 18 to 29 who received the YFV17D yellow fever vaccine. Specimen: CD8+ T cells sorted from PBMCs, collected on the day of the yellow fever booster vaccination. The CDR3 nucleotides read TGTGCCAGCAGAATAACTGGCCATGAGCAGTTCTTC. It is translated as CASRITGHEQFF.